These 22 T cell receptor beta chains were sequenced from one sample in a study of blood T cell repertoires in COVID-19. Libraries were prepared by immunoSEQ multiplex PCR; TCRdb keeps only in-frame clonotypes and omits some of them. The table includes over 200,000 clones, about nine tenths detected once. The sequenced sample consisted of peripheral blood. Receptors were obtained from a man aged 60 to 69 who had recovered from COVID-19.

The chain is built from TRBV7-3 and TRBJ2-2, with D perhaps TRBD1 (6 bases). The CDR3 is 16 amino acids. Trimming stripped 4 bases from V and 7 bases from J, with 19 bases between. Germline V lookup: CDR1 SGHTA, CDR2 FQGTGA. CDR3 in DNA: TGTGCCAGCAGCTCGTCAGGGGCTTTTGGGGACGGGGAGCTGTTTTTT. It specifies CASSSSGAFGDGELFF. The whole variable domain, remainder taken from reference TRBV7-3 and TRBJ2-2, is GAGVSQTPSNKVTEKGKYVELRCDPISGHTALYWYRQSLGQGPEFLIYFQGTGAADDSGLPNDRFFAVRPEGSVSTLKIQRTERGDSAVYLCASSSSGAFGDGELFFGEGSRLTVL.

CDR3 amino acids: CASSLVGQGYSNQPQHF. The CDR3 DNA reads TGTGCCAGCAGCTTAGTAGGACAGGGTTATAGCAATCAGCCCCAGCATTTT. This chain uses TRBV7-2 with TRBJ1-5; the match to TRBD1 covers 8 bases. V gave up 1 base and J gave up 0 bases; unmatched junction bases: 5. Germline CDR1 SGHTA, CDR2 FQGNSA. The CDR3 totals 17 residues.

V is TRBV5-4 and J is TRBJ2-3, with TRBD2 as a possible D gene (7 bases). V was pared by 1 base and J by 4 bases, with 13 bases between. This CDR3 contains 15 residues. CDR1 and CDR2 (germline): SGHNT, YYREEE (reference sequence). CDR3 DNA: TGTGCCAGCAGCTTGAGGGGGGGAGGGGCAGATACGCAGTATTTT. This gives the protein CASSLRGGGADTQYF.

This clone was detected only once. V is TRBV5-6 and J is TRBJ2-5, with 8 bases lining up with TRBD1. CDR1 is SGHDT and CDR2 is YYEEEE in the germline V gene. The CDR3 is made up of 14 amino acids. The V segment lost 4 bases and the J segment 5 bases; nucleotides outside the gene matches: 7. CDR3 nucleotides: TGTGCCAGCAGCAGGACAGGGCCGGGGGAGACCCAGTACTTC. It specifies CASSRTGPGETQYF.

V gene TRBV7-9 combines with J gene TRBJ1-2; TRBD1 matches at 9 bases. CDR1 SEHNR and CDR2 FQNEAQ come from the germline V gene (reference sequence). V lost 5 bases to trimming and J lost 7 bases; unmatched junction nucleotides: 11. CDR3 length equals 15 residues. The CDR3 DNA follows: TGTGCCAGCAGCGGGGGGACAGGGCCGGTGGGTGGCTACACCTTC. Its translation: CASSGGTGPVGGYTF.

This CDR3 reads CATNLDRGRRGTEAFF. CDR3 DNA sequence: TGTGCCACCAACCTTGACAGGGGACGAAGGGGAACTGAAGCTTTCTTT. V usage is TRBV24-1 and J usage is TRBJ1-1; 8 nucleotides match TRBD1. Germline V gene sequence: CDR1 KGHDR, CDR2 SFDVKD. The CDR3 covers 16 residues. J gave up 5 bases and V 8 bases, and 15 bases lay outside the gene matches.

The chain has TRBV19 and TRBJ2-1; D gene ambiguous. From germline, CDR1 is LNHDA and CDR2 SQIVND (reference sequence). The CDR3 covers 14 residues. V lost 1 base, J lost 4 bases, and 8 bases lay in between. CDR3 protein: CASSIGPVYNEQFF. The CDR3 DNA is TGTGCCAGTAGTATAGGGCCCGTGTACAATGAGCAGTTCTTC.

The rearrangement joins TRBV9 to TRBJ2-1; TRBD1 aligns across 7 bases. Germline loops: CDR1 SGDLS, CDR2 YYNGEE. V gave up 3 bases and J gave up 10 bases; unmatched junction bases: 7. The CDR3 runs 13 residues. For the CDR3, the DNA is TGTGCCAGCAGCGGGGTCGTAGGGGGCGAGCAGTTCTTC. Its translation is CASSGVVGGEQFF.

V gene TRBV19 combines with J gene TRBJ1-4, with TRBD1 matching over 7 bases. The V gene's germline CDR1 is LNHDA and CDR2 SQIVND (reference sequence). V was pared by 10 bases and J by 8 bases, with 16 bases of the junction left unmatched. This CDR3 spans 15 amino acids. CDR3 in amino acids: CATGGTTGPSEKLFF. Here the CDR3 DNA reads TGTGCCACTGGAGGGACGACAGGGCCAAGCGAAAAACTGTTTTTT. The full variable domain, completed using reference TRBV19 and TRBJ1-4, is DGGITQSPKYLFRKEGQNVTLSCEQNLNHDAMYWYRQDPGQGLRLIYYSQIVNDFQKGDIAEGYSVSREKKESFPLTVTSAQKNPTAFYLCATGGTTGPSEKLFFGSGTQLSVL.

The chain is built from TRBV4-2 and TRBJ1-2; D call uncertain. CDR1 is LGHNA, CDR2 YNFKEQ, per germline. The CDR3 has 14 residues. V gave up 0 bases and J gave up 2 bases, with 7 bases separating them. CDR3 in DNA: TGTGCCAGCAGCCAAGAACCCGGGAACTATGGCTACACCTTC. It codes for CASSQEPGNYGYTF.

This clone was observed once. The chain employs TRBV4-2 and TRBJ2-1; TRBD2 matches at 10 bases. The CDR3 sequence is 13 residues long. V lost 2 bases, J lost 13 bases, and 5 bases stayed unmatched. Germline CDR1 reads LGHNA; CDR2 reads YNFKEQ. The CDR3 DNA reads TGTGCCAGCAGCCAACCTAGCGGGGGTGGACAGTTCTTC. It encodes CASSQPSGGGQFF.

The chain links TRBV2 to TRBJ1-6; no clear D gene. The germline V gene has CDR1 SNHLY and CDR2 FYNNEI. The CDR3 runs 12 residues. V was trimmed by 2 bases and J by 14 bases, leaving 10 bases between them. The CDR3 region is CASSENRETLHF. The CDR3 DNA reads TGTGCCAGCAGTGAAAATCGGGAGACCCTCCACTTT.

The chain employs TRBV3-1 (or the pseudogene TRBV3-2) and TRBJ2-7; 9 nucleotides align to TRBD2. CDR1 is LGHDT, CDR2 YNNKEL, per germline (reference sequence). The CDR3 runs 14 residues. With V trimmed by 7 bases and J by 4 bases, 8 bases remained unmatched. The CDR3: CASTPGTSLYEQYF. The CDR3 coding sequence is TGTGCCAGCACCCCCGGGACTAGCTTGTACGAGCAGTACTTC.

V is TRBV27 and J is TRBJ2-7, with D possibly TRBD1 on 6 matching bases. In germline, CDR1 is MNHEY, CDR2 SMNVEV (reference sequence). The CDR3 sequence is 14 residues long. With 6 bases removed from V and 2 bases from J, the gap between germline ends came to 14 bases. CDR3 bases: TGTGCCAGCAGAAAGCGACAGGAGACCTACGAGCAGTACTTC. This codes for CASRKRQETYEQYF.

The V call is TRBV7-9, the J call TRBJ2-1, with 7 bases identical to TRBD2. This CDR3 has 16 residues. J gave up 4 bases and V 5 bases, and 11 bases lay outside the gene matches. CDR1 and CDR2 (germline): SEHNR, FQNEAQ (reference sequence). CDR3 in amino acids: CASSPGAGVSYNEQFF. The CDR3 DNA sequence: TGTGCCAGCAGCCCCGGGGCGGGAGTGTCTTACAATGAGCAGTTCTTC.

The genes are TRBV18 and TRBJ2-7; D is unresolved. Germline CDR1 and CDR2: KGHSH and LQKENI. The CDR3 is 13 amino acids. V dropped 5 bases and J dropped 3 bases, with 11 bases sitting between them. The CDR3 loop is CASSSRSVYEQYF. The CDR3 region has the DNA TGTGCCAGCTCATCACGCTCGGTCTACGAGCAGTACTTC. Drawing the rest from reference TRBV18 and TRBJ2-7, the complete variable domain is NAGVMQNPRHLVRRRGQEARLRCSPMKGHSHVYWYRQLPEEGLKFMVYLQKENIIDESGMPKERFSAEFPKEGPSILRIQQVVRGDSAAYFCASSSRSVYEQYFGPGTRLTVT.

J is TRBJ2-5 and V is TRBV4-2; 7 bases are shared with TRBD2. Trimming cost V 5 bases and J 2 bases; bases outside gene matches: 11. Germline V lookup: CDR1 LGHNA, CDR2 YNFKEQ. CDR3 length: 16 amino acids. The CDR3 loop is CASSKTSTSAQETQYF. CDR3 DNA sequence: TGTGCCAGCAGCAAAACCTCCACTAGCGCTCAAGAGACCCAGTACTTC.

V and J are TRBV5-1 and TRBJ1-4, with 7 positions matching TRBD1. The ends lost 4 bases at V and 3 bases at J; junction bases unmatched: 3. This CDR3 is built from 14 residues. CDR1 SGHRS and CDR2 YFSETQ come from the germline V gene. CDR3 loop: CASSRDSSNEKLFF. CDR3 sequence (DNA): TGCGCCAGCAGCCGGGACAGCTCTAATGAAAAACTGTTTTTT.

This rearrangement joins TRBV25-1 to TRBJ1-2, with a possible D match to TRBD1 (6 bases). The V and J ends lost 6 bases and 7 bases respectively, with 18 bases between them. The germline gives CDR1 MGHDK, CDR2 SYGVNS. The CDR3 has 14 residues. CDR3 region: CASRVATGSGGYTF. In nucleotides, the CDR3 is TGTGCCAGCAGGGTTGCAACAGGGTCGGGTGGCTACACCTTC.

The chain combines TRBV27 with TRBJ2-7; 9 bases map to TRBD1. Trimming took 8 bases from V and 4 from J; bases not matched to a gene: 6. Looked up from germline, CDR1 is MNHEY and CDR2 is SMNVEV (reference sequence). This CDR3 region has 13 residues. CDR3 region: CASARDRAYEQYF. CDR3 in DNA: TGTGCCAGCGCGAGGGACAGGGCGTACGAGCAGTACTTC.

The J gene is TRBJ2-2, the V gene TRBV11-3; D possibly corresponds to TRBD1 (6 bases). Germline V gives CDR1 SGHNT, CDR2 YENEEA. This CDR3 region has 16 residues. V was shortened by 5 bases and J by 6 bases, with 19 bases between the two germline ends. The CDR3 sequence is CASSQMTGKRAGELFF. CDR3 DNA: TGTGCCAGCAGCCAGATGACAGGCAAAAGGGCCGGGGAGCTGTTTTTT.

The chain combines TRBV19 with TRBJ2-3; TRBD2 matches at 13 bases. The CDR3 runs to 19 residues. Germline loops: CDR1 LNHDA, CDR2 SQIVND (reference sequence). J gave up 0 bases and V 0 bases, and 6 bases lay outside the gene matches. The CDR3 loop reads CASSIELAGGRMSTDTQYF. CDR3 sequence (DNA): TGTGCCAGTAGTATAGAACTAGCGGGGGGGCGTATGAGCACAGATACGCAGTATTTT.